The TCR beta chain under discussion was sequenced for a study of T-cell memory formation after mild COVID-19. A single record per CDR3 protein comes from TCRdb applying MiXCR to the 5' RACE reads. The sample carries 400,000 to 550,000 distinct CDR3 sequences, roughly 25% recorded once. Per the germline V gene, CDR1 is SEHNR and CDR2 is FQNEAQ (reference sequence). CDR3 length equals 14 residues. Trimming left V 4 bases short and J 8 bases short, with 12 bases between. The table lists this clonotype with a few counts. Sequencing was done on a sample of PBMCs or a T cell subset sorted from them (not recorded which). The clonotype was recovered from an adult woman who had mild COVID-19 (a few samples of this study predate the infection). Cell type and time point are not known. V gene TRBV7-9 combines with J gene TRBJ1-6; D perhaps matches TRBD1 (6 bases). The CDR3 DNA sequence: TGTGCCAGCAGCTCAGGGGCTACGGATTCACCCCTCCACTTT. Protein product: CASSSGATDSPLHF.